One and the same sample provided the 21 T cell receptor beta chains below, sequenced in a study of T cell clones after liver transplantation. The method was immunoSEQ multiplex PCR; TCRdb's version includes in-frame clones alone and lacks a portion of them. The sample has tens of thousands of clones, 80% to 85% seen once; the top ten hold around 0.5%. The specimen comprised CD4+ T cells from blood, sampled approximately 3.5 years after liver transplant. The receptors derive from a human patient who received a liver transplant. Some T cells may have come from the graft donor.

V gene TRBV5-1 combines with J gene TRBJ2-2; tentative D call: TRBD1 (5 bases). Trimming cost V 0 bases and J 0 bases, with 9 bases left between them. The CDR3 is 16 residues long. CDR1 and CDR2 (germline): SGHRS, YFSETQ. The CDR3 is CASSLAPRANTGELFF. CDR3 nucleotides: TGCGCCAGCAGCTTGGCGCCCAGGGCGAACACCGGGGAGCTGTTTTTT.

A word on this clone: Compared with germline, one end of the junction differs, possibly owing to a read error. The CDR3, as DNA: TGTGCCAGCAGCCCCTGGACAGGGAAGGGTGAGGTCTTC. Residues: CASSPWTGKGEVF. The chain joins TRBV6-6 to TRBJ2-1; 8 nucleotides line up with TRBD1. This CDR3 spans 13 amino acids. CDR1 MNHNY and CDR2 SVGAGI come from the germline V gene (reference sequence).

V is TRBV10-3 and J is TRBJ1-2; D is perhaps TRBD1 (5 bases). CDR1 is ENHRY, CDR2 SYGVKD, per germline. The CDR3 has 14 residues. V was cut by 6 bases and J by 6 bases, with 17 bases left in between. CDR3 residues: CAIRTLGGGHGYTF. The CDR3, as DNA: TGTGCCATCAGAACCCTCGGGGGAGGTCATGGCTACACCTTC.

The rearrangement uses TRBV2 and TRBJ1-2; the match to TRBD1 covers 10 bases. The CDR3 has 15 residues. V gave up 10 bases and J gave up 4 bases; unmatched junction bases: 12. In germline, CDR1 is SNHLY, CDR2 FYNNEI. The CDR3 loop reads CATGRQGAKGYGYTF. The CDR3 region has the DNA TGTGCCACAGGGAGACAGGGGGCGAAGGGCTATGGCTACACCTTC.

The rearrangement uses TRBV5-1 and TRBJ2-2; D gene unclear. V dropped 0 bases and J dropped 1 base, with 7 bases sitting between them. Germline CDR1 is SGHRS and CDR2 is YFSETQ. The CDR3 contains 15 residues. CDR3 residues: CASSLVPGNTGELFF. Written as DNA, the CDR3 is TGCGCCAGCAGCTTGGTACCAGGGAACACCGGGGAGCTGTTTTTT.

This clone was detected only a few times. The chain links TRBV19 to TRBJ2-1; a possible D gene is TRBD2 (5 bases). The V end was cut by 3 bases, the J end by 7 bases, with 13 bases between. This CDR3 is 14 amino acids long. Germline assignment: CDR1 LNHDA and CDR2 SQIVND (reference sequence). As DNA, the CDR3 is TGTGCCAGTAGTATGGAACTAGTCTCAAATGAGCAGTTCTTC. Translating it yields CASSMELVSNEQFF.

This clone was counted once. The V gene is TRBV5-1, the J gene TRBJ1-1; perhaps TRBD1 as D (6 bases). The V end lost 2 bases, the J end lost 5 bases, and 13 bases lay between the germline ends. The CDR3 length is 14 residues. Germline V gene sequence: CDR1 SGHRS, CDR2 YFSETQ. CDR3 sequence (DNA): TGCGCCAGCAGCTTACAGGGTGGGATGACTGAAGCTTTCTTT. Translated, it gives CASSLQGGMTEAFF.

J is TRBJ1-5 and V is TRBV7-9; a possible D gene is TRBD1 (5 bases). The CDR3 sequence is 13 residues long. Germline lookup yields CDR1 SEHNR and CDR2 FQNEAQ (reference sequence). Trimming shortened V by 4 bases and J by 4 bases, and 8 bases separated the two germline ends. The CDR3: CASSSWGNQPQHF. The CDR3 coding sequence is TGTGCCAGCAGCTCCTGGGGGAATCAGCCCCAGCATTTT.

This sequence joins TRBV6-4 and TRBJ2-3; 7 positions match TRBD2. Germline-derived CDR1 and CDR2 are MRHNA and SNTAGT. CDR3 length: 15 residues. After removal of 2 bases from V and 8 bases from J, the junction contained 10 bases not matched to a gene. The CDR3 is CASSDGQGSGGTQYF. The CDR3 coding sequence is TGTGCCAGCAGTGACGGGCAGGGCTCGGGAGGTACGCAGTATTTT.

This clone was picked up one time. CDR3 coding DNA: TGTGCCAGCAGCCTTAAAAGGGGGCAAGGGACTGAAGCTTTCTTT. Amino acid sequence: CASSLKRGQGTEAFF. The chain combines TRBV14 with TRBJ1-1, with TRBD1 matching 7 bases. Germline CDR1 and CDR2: SGHDN and FVKESK. This CDR3 contains 15 residues. Trimming at V came to 4 bases and at J to 5 bases, leaving 10 bases not matched to a gene.

V and J are TRBV7-9 and TRBJ1-2; the D is unclear. The V and J ends lost 1 base and 10 bases respectively, with 22 bases between them. Germline assignment: CDR1 SEHNR and CDR2 FQNEAQ (reference sequence). CDR3 length: 16 residues. CDR3 coding DNA: TGTGCCAGCAGCTTAGGAGCGGTCCCGGGCACGGAAATCTACACCTTC. This codes for CASSLGAVPGTEIYTF.

The chain employs TRBV11-1 and TRBJ2-1; D possibly corresponds to TRBD2 (5 bases). This CDR3 has 15 amino acids. Germline V gene lookup returns CDR1 SGHAT and CDR2 FQDESV (reference sequence). V lost 4 bases to trimming and J lost 0 bases, with 10 bases between them. The CDR3 region is CASSSDWSSYNEQFF. In nucleotides, the CDR3 is TGTGCCAGCAGCTCGGACTGGAGCTCCTACAATGAGCAGTTCTTC.

This clone has a handful of counts. The rearrangement joins TRBV9 to TRBJ2-3, with 8 bases fitting TRBD1. With 3 bases clipped from V and 10 bases from J, the junction kept 4 bases outside the gene matches. This CDR3 contains 12 residues. Germline loops: CDR1 SGDLS, CDR2 YYNGEE. CDR3 loop: CASSAPGGSQYF. The CDR3 DNA reads TGTGCCAGCAGCGCCCCAGGGGGCTCGCAGTATTTT.

This chain links TRBV10-3 with TRBJ2-5, with 8 bases lining up with TRBD2. Germline values: CDR1 ENHRY, CDR2 SYGVKD. V shed 5 bases, J shed 1 base, and the junction held 6 bases outside the gene matches. CDR3 size: 15 residues. The CDR3 DNA follows: TGTGCCATCAGTTCGAGCGGGAGTCCCCAAGAGACCCAGTACTTC. This encodes CAISSSGSPQETQYF.

The V and J genes are TRBV10-1 and TRBJ2-1; D unresolved. Looked up from germline, CDR1 is WNHNN and CDR2 is SYGVQD (reference sequence). The ends were cut back, 4 bases at V and 1 base at J, with 8 bases in the middle. The CDR3 loop spans 14 amino acids. The CDR3 DNA sequence: TGCGCCAGCAGTGGGGGAATATCCTACAATGAGCAGTTCTTC. Amino acid sequence: CASSGGISYNEQFF.

The genes are TRBV10-3 and TRBJ2-1; possible D gene TRBD2, 5 bases. Trimming took 2 bases from V and 4 from J, leaving 6 bases between them. The germline gives CDR1 ENHRY, CDR2 SYGVKD. The CDR3 runs 13 residues. The CDR3 here is CAISETGYNEQFF. CDR3 nucleotides: TGTGCCATCAGTGAGACGGGGTACAATGAGCAGTTCTTC.

This chain joins TRBV9 and TRBJ1-4; D is possibly TRBD1 (5 bases). The CDR3 is made up of 15 amino acids. Per the germline V gene, CDR1 is SGDLS and CDR2 is YYNGEE. Trimming cost V 3 bases and J 0 bases, with 9 bases left between them. CDR3 in DNA: TGTGCCAGCAGCGCCCGGGGGACAACTAATGAAAAACTGTTTTTT. Translated: CASSARGTTNEKLFF.

V usage is TRBV5-1 and J usage is TRBJ2-5; the D gene is possibly TRBD2 (7 bases). With 4 bases removed from V and 3 bases from J, the gap between germline ends came to 10 bases. CDR1 SGHRS and CDR2 YFSETQ come from the germline V gene. The CDR3 totals 13 residues. CDR3 loop: CASSRGAKETQYF. In DNA, the CDR3 is TGCGCCAGCAGCCGGGGGGCGAAAGAGACCCAGTACTTC. Using reference TRBV5-1 and TRBJ2-5 for the parts outside the CDR3, the full variable domain is KAGVTQTPRYLIKTRGQQVTLSCSPISGHRSVSWYQQTPGQGLQFLFEYFSETQRNKGNFPGRFSGRQFSNSRSEMNVSTLELGDSALYLCASSRGAKETQYFGPGTRLLVL.

In its sample, this clone was seen a few times. The rearrangement joins TRBV15 to TRBJ2-7; D is possibly TRBD1 or TRBD2 (5 bases each). Looked up from germline, CDR1 is LNHNV and CDR2 is YYDKDF (reference sequence). The CDR3 is 13 amino acids. Trimming took 5 bases from V and 6 from J, leaving 14 bases between them. CDR3 sequence (DNA): TGTGCCACCAGCGCCCGAGGGGCGGGCGAGCAGTACTTC. Amino acid sequence: CATSARGAGEQYF.

The rearrangement joins TRBV28 to TRBJ2-3; perhaps TRBD1 as D (5 bases). CDR3 length: 13 residues. Germline CDR1 reads MDHEN; CDR2 reads SYDVKM. V lost 10 bases to trimming and J lost 4 bases, with 15 bases between them. CDR3 loop: CAILPQGADTQYF. In DNA, the CDR3 is TGTGCCATCCTACCGCAGGGTGCAGATACGCAGTATTTT.

The chain joins TRBV7-8 to TRBJ2-7; D remains ambiguous. V was trimmed by 5 bases and J by 3 bases, leaving 11 bases between them. The germline gives CDR1 SGHVS, CDR2 FQNEAQ. The CDR3 totals 13 residues. The CDR3 DNA follows: TGTGCCAGCAGCCCCGGACCTTTCTACGAGCAGTACTTC. This gives the protein CASSPGPFYEQYF.